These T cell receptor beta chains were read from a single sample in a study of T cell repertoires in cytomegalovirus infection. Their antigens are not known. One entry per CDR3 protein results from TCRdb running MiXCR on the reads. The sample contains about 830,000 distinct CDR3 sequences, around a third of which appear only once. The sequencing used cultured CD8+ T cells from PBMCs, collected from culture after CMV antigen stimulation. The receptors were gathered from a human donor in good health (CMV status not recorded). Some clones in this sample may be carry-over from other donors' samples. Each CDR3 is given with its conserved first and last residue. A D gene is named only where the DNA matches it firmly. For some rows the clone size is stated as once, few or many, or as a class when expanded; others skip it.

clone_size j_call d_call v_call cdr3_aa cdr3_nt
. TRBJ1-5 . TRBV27 CASGFTGYNQPQHF TGTGCCAGCGGCTTTACAGGGTACAATCAGCCCCAGCATTTT
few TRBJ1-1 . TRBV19 CASSSTSGRWNTEAFF TGTGCCAGTAGTAGTACCTCGGGACGGTGGAACACTGAAGCTTTCTTT
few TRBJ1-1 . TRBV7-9 CASSFFSGEAFF TGTGCCAGCAGCTTTTTTTCGGGAGAAGCTTTCTTT
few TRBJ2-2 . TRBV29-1 CSVFLEWYSGELFF TGCAGCGTTTTTTTGGAGTGGTATTCCGGGGAGCTGTTTTTT
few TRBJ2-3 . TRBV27 CASSSFGGDTQYF TGTGCCAGCAGTTCCTTCGGGGGAGACACGCAGTATTTT
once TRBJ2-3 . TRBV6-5 CASSYSIVDTQYF TGTGCCAGCAGTTACTCAATCGTAGATACGCAGTATTTT
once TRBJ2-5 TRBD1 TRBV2 CASSDDRDQETQYF TGTGCCAGCAGTGACGACAGGGACCAAGAGACCCAGTACTTC
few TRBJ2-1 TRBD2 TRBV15 CATSRPWEAGRGNEQFF TGTGCCACCAGCAGACCCTGGGAGGCGGGGAGGGGCAATGAGCAGTTCTTC
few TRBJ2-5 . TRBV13 CASSMGLQETQYF TGTGCCAGCAGCATGGGACTTCAAGAGACCCAGTACTTC
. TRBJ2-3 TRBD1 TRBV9 CASSPRQGAADTQYF TGTGCCAGCAGCCCTAGACAGGGGGCGGCAGATACGCAGTATTTT
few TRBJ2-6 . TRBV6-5 CASSTTRSGANVLTF TGTGCCAGCAGCACGACCCGCTCTGGGGCCAACGTCCTGACTTTC
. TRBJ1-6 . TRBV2 CATQGRSYNSPLHF TGTGCCACCCAGGGGAGATCCTATAATTCACCCCTCCACTTT
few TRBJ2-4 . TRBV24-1 CATSDPVKPDIQYF TGTGCCACCAGTGATCCCGTAAAACCCGACATTCAGTACTTC
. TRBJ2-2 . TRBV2 CASKRGELFF TGTGCCAGCAAGCGAGGGGAGCTGTTTTTT
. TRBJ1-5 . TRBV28 CASTDGPLAGQPQHF TGTGCCAGCACTGATGGACCGCTGGCCGGTCAGCCCCAGCATTTT
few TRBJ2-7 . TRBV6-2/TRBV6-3 CASSYSVVEQYF TGTGCCAGCAGTTACTCCGTCGTGGAGCAGTACTTC
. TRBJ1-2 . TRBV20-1 CSARDFTEGTQDHGYTF TGCAGTGCTAGAGATTTTACGGAGGGGACTCAAGATCATGGCTACACCTTC
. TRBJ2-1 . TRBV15 CVTSREYNEQFF TGTGTCACCAGCAGAGAATACAATGAGCAGTTCTTC
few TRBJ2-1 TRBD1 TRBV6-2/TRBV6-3 CASSYRDRVFNEQFF TGTGCCAGCAGTTATAGGGACAGGGTTTTCAATGAGCAGTTCTTC
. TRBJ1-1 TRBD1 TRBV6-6 CASRLEGQPPNTEAFF TGTGCCAGCAGACTCGAGGGACAGCCACCGAACACTGAAGCTTTCTTT
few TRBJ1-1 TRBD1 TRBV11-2 CASSLGGTGSEAFF TGTGCCAGCAGCTTAGGGGGGACAGGGTCGGAAGCTTTCTTT
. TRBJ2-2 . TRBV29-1 CSVEATGELFF TGCAGCGTTGAAGCCACCGGGGAGCTGTTTTTT
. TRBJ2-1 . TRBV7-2 CASSLRGAGPYNEQFF TGTGCCAGCAGCTTGAGGGGCGCGGGGCCCTACAATGAGCAGTTCTTC
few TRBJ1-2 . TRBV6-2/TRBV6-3 CATLGGGWEGYTF TGTGCCACCCTGGGCGGAGGCTGGGAAGGCTACACCTTC
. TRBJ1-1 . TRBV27 CASSLDRTTEAFF TGTGCCAGCAGTCTTGACAGGACCACTGAAGCTTTCTTT
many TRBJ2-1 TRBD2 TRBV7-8 CASRRTSGGVYNEQFF TGTGCCAGCAGACGGACTAGCGGGGGAGTGTACAATGAGCAGTTCTTC
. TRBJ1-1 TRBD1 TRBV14 CASSQAGTGPEAFF TGTGCCAGCAGCCAGGCCGGGACAGGGCCTGAAGCTTTCTTT
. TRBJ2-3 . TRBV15 CATREISSTDTQYF TGTGCCACCAGAGAAATATCTAGCACAGATACGCAGTATTTT
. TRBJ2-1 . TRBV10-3 CAIGDTQSNNEQFF TGTGCCATTGGGGACACTCAAAGCAACAATGAGCAGTTCTTC
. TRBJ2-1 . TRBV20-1 CSARALQSFEQFF TGCAGTGCTAGAGCCCTCCAGTCCTTTGAGCAGTTCTTC
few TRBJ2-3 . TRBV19 CASSPAWGRSTDTQYF TGTGCCAGTAGTCCTGCCTGGGGGAGATCAACAGATACGCAGTATTTT
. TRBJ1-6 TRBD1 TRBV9 CASSVGDSAGSPLHF TGTGCCAGCAGCGTAGGGGACAGCGCCGGGTCACCCCTCCACTTT
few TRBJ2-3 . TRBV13 CASSLGGSLDTQYF TGTGCCAGCAGCCTAGGTGGGAGCCTAGATACGCAGTATTTT
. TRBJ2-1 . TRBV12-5 CASGPRRGPPDNEQFF TGTGCTAGTGGCCCCCGCCGAGGTCCTCCTGACAATGAGCAGTTCTTC
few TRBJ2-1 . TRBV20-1 CSARDWLAYNEQFF TGCAGTGCTAGAGATTGGTTAGCCTACAATGAGCAGTTCTTC
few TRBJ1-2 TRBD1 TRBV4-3 CASSQVSLQPQGAVGGYTF TGCGCCAGCAGCCAAGTGTCCCTCCAACCTCAGGGGGCTGTGGGTGGCTACACCTTC
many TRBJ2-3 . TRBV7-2 CASRVEGLSTDTQYF TGTGCCAGCAGAGTCGAAGGACTTTCCACAGATACGCAGTATTTT
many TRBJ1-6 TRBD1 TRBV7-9 CASSLAQGAASALHF TGTGCCAGCAGCTTAGCGCAGGGGGCTGCTTCGGCCCTCCACTTT
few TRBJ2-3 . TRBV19 CASTLRGRGTDTQYF TGTGCCAGTACCCTCAGGGGTCGCGGGACAGATACGCAGTATTTT
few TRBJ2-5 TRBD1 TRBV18 CASSPLWTGRVPAQETQYF TGTGCCAGCTCACCCCTCTGGACAGGGAGAGTGCCGGCCCAAGAGACCCAGTACTTC
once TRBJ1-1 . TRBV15 CATSRDVSGSEAFF TGTGCCACCAGCAGAGATGTTAGCGGATCTGAAGCTTTCTTT
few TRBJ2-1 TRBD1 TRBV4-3 CASSQTQGTEQFF TGCGCCAGCAGCCAAACACAGGGGACTGAGCAGTTCTTC
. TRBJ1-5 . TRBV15 CATSKTEYSNQPQHF TGTGCCACCAGCAAGACAGAATATAGCAATCAGCCCCAGCATTTT
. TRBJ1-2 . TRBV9 CASSAPTRGGYGYTF TGTGCCAGCAGCGCCCCGACCCGGGGGGGCTATGGCTACACCTTC
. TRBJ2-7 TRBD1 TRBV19 CASIGQGDYEQYF TGTGCCAGTATTGGACAGGGGGACTACGAGCAGTACTTC
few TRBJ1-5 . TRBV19 CASSLEAGSGQPQHF TGTGCCAGTTCCCTCGAAGCAGGGTCGGGACAGCCCCAGCATTTT
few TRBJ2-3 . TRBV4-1 CASSRVVAADTQYF TGCGCCAGCAGCCGAGTTGTCGCCGCAGATACGCAGTATTTT
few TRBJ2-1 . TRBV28 CASSLELLNEQFF TGTGCCAGCAGTTTGGAACTATTAAATGAGCAGTTCTTC
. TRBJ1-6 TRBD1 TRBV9 CASSMGQGGSPLHF TGTGCCAGCAGCATGGGACAGGGAGGCTCACCCCTCCACTTT
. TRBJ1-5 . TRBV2 CASSGQSEGGNQPRHF TGTGCCAGCAGTGGACAGTCCGAGGGTGGAAATCAGCCCCGGCATTTT
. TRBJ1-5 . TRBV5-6 CASSLGDSSNQPQHF TGTGCCAGCAGCTTGGGGGATTCTAGCAATCAGCCCCAGCATTTT
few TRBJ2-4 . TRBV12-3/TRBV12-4 CASTGTAKNIQYF TGTGCCAGCACCGGTACGGCCAAAAACATTCAGTACTTC